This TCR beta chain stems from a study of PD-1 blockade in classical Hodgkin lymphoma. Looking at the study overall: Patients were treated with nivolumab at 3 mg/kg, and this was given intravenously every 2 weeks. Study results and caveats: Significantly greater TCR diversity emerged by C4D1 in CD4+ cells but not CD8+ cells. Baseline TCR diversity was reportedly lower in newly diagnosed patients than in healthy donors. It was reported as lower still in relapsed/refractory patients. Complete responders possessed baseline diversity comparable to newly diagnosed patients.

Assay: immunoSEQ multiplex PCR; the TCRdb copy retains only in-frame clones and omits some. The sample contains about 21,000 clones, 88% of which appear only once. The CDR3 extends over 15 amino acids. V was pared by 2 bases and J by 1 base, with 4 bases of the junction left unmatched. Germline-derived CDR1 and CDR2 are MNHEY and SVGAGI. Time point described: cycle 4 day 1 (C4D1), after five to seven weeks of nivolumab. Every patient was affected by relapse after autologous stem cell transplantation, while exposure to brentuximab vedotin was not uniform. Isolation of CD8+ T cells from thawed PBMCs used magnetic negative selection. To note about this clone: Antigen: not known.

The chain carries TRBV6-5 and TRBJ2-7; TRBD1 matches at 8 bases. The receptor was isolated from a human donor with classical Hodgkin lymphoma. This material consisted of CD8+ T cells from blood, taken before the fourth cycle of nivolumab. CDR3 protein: CASSYETGDSYEQYF. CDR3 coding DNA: TGTGCCAGCAGTTACGAGACAGGGGATTCCTACGAGCAGTACTTC.